The 8 T cell receptor beta chains listed next were all sequenced from one sample in a study of spatial heterogeneity in lung cancer. TCRdb processed the 5' RACE reads anew with MiXCR; each CDR3 protein has one entry. The sample records fewer than 18,000 distinct CDR3 sequences, 3% to 4.5% being singletons. Time point indicated: sample taken at primary tumor resection. The input for sequencing was normal lung tissue next to the tumor, taken at surgery. The source of these receptors is a male donor with early-stage non-small cell lung cancer.

In its sample, this clonotype was seen many times. This beta chain slipped into a library made for alpha chains as a stray read, so its size is not meaningful. The rearrangement uses TRBV12-3 or TRBV12-4 and TRBJ1-5; 8 bases fit TRBD1. This CDR3 comprises 13 residues. V lost 5 bases and J lost 4; bases outside the gene matches: 1. Here the CDR3 reads CASSRQGNQPQHF. CDR3 bases: TGTGCCAGCAGTAGACAGGGGAATCAGCCCCAGCATTTT.

In this sample, this clonotype turned up many times. This beta chain came through as a stray read in a library set up for alpha chains, and its size says little. The J gene is TRBJ2-3, the V gene TRBV5-5, with 9 bases that match TRBD2. The V segment lost 4 bases and the J segment 2 bases; nucleotides outside the gene matches: 5. Germline V gene lookup returns CDR1 SGHKS and CDR2 YYEKEE (reference sequence). The CDR3 has 15 amino acids. CDR3 loop: CASSLTSGNTDTQYF. CDR3 DNA sequence: TGTGCCAGCAGCCTGACTAGCGGAAACACAGATACGCAGTATTTT.

This clonotype showed up many times. In a library made to pick up alpha chains, this beta chain is a stray read with a size that means little. The rearrangement joins TRBV2 to TRBJ2-2; D is ambiguous. Germline V gene data show CDR1 as SNHLY and CDR2 as FYNNEI. The CDR3 length is 12 residues. The V end lost 6 bases, the J end lost 8 bases, and 10 bases lay between the germline ends. The CDR3 coding sequence is TGTGCCAGCAGCACACCCCCGGGGGAGCTGTTTTTT. Its protein is CASSTPPGELFF.

This clonotype was detected ten times or more. As an off-target read in a library built for alpha chains, this beta chain has a frequency of little significance. The chain employs TRBV10-3 and TRBJ2-7; maybe TRBD2 (6 bases). This CDR3 region has 15 residues. V gave up 3 bases and J gave up 1 base, with 13 bases separating them. CDR1 is ENHRY, CDR2 SYGVKD, per germline. CDR3 region: CAISDPGSYSYEQYF. The CDR3 nucleotides are TGTGCCATCAGTGACCCCGGGAGCTATTCCTACGAGCAGTACTTC.

This clonotype was counted many times. Within a library made for alpha chains, this beta chain is off target, and its count is uninformative. This rearrangement joins TRBV20-1 to TRBJ2-7, with 7 nucleotides matching TRBD1. Per the germline V gene, CDR1 is DFQATT and CDR2 is SNEGSKA (reference sequence). The V segment lost 6 bases and the J segment 4 bases; nucleotides outside the gene matches: 9. The CDR3 sequence is 13 residues long. The CDR3 nucleotides read TGCAGTGCCCTATCCCAGGGACAGTACGAGCAGTACTTC. Its protein product is CSALSQGQYEQYF.

Ten or more counts support this clonotype. With the library built for alpha chains, this beta chain is off target and its frequency is not meaningful. V and J are TRBV19 and TRBJ2-1, with D unclear. The V gene lost 10 bases and the J gene lost 0 bases, with 13 bases spanning the gap. The CDR3 runs to 14 residues. Germline CDR1 and CDR2: LNHDA and SQIVND (reference sequence). CDR3 sequence: CATRRPTSYNEQFF. The CDR3, as DNA: TGTGCCACTCGGCGTCCCACCTCCTACAATGAGCAGTTCTTC.

This clonotype came up many times. A library prepared for alpha chains yielded this beta chain as an off-target read; its size is of little meaning. The chain recombines TRBV4-1 with TRBJ1-2; 7 bases map to TRBD1. Losses at the gene ends were 4 bases for V and 3 bases for J; bases not matched to a gene: 11. Looked up from germline, CDR1 is MGHRA and CDR2 is YSYEKL. CDR3 size: 16 residues. Here the CDR3 reads CASSPRTGVMDYGYTF. The CDR3 nucleotides read TGCGCCAGCAGCCCCCGGACAGGTGTCATGGACTATGGCTACACCTTC.

This clonotype was counted at least ten times. This beta chain lies outside the target of a library built for alpha chains; its clone size means little. The J gene is TRBJ2-5, the V gene TRBV4-3; D is perhaps TRBD1 or TRBD2 (5 bases each). This CDR3 region has 15 residues. Germline assignment: CDR1 LGHNA and CDR2 YSLEER. V gave up 0 bases and J gave up 8 bases, with 16 bases separating them. CDR3 in amino acids: CASSQDLQAGRTQYF. CDR3 coding DNA: TGCGCCAGCAGCCAAGATCTCCAGGCAGGGAGAACCCAGTACTTC.